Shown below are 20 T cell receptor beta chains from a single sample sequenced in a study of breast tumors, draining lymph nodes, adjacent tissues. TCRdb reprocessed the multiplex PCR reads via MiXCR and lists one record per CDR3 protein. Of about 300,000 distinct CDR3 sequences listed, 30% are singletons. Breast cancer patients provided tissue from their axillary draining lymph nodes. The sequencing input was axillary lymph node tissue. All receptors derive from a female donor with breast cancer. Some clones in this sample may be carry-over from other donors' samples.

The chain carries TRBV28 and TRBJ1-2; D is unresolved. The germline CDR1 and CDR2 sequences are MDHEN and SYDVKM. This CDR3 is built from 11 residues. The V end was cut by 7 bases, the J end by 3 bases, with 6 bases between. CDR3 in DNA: TGTGCCAGCAACGCCGACTATGGCTACACCTTC. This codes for CASNADYGYTF.

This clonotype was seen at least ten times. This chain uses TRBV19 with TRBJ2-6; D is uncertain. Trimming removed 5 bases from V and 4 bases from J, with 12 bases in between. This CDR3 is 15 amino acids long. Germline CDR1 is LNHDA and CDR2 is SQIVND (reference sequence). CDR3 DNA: TGTGCCAGTAGTGCCAGTCGAAGGGGGGCCAACGTCCTGACTTTC. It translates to CASSASRRGANVLTF.

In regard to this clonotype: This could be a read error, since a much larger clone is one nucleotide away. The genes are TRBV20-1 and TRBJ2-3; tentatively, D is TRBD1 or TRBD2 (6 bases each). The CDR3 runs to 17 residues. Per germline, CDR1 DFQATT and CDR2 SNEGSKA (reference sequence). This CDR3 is CGARAPFGGGGTDTQYF. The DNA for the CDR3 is TGCGGTGCTAGAGCCCCCTTCGGGGGCGGGGGCACAGATACGCAGTATTTT.

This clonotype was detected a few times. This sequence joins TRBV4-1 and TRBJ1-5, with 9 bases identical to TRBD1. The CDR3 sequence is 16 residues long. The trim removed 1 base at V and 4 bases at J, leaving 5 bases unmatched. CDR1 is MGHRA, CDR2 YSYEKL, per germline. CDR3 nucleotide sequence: TGCGCCAGCAGCCAAGGAGCCGGGACAGGGAATCAGCCCCAGCATTTT. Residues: CASSQGAGTGNQPQHF.

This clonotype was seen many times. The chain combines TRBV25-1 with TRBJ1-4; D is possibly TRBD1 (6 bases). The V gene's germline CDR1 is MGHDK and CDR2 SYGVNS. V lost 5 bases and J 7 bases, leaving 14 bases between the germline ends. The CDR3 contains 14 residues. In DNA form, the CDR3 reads TGTGCCAGCAGTTTGGGGGGGGCCGGTGAAAAACTGTTTTTT. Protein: CASSLGGAGEKLFF.

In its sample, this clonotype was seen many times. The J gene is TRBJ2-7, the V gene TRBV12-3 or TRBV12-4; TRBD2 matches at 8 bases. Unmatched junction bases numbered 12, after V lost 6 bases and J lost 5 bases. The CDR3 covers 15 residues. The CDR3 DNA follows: TGTGCCAGCAGCCCCCCCCCCGGGACTAGTAACGAGCAGTACTTC. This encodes CASSPPPGTSNEQYF.

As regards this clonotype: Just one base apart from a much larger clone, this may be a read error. CDR3 in DNA: TGCAGTGCTAGTCGAGGGGGCTCTAACGCGCAGTACTTC. It is translated as CSASRGGSNAQYF. V gene TRBV20-1 combines with J gene TRBJ2-7, with 7 bases lining up with TRBD1. The J segment lost 9 bases and the V segment lost 3 bases, leaving 11 bases of the junction unmatched. From germline, CDR1 is DFQATT and CDR2 SNEGSKA (reference sequence). The CDR3 loop spans 13 amino acids.

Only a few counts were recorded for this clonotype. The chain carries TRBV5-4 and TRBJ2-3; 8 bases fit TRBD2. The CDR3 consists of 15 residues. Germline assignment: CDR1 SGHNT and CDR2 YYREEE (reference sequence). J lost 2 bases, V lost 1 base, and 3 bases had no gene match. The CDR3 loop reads CASSLIAGPTDTQYF. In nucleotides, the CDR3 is TGTGCCAGCAGCTTGATAGCGGGACCCACAGATACGCAGTATTTT.

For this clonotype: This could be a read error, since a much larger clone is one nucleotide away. This chain's CDR3 is CASSRGLVPPYEQYF. For the CDR3, the DNA is TGTGCCAGCAGCCGCGGACTAGTACCCCCCTACGAGCAGTACTTC. The chain recombines TRBV5-5 with TRBJ2-7; TRBD2 matches 7 bases. CDR1 is SGHKS and CDR2 is YYEKEE in the germline V gene (reference sequence). The V gene end was trimmed by 4 bases and the J gene end by 2 bases; junction bases not matched to a gene: 9. The CDR3 is 15 amino acids.

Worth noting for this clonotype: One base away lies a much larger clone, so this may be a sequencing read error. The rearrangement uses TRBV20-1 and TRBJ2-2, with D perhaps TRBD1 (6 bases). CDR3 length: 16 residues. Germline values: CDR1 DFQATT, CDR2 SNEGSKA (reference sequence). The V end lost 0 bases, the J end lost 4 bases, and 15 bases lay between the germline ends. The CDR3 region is CSARDPDSATTGELFF. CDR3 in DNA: TGCAGTGCTAGAGACCCGGACAGCGCGACCACCGGGGAGCTGTTTTTT.

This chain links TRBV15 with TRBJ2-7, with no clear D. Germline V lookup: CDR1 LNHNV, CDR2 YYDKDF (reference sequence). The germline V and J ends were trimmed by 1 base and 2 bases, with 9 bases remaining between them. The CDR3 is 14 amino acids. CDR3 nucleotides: TGTGCCACCAGCAGAGTACGGTTCCCCTACGAGCAGTACTTC. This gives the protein CATSRVRFPYEQYF. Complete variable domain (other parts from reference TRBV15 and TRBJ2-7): DAMVIQNPRYQVTQFGKPVTLSCSQTLNHNVMYWYQQKSSQAPKLLFHYYDKDFNNEADTPDNFQSRRPNTSFCFLDIRSPGLGDTAMYLCATSRVRFPYEQYFGPGTRLTVT.

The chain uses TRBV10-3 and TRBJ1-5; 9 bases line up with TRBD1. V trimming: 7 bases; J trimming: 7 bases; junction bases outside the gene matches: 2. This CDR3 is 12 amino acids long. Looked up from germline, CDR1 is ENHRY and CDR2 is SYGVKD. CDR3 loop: CAIKTGGQPQHF. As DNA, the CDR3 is TGTGCCATCAAGACAGGGGGACAGCCCCAGCATTTT.

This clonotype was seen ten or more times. The chain's CDR3 is CASSLLGVEQFF. The CDR3 nucleotides read TGTGCCAGCAGCCTACTAGGAGTTGAGCAGTTCTTC. V and J are TRBV9 and TRBJ2-1; D possibly corresponds to TRBD2 (5 bases). CDR1 SGDLS and CDR2 YYNGEE come from the germline V gene. This CDR3 has 12 amino acids. Deletions cut 4 bases from V and 9 bases from J, with 11 bases between. The whole variable domain, filled in from reference TRBV9 and TRBJ2-1, reads DSGVTQTPKHLITATGQRVTLRCSPRSGDLSVYWYQQSLDQGLQFLIQYYNGEERAKGNILERFSAQQFPDLHSELNLSSLELGDSALYFCASSLLGVEQFFGPGTRLTVL.

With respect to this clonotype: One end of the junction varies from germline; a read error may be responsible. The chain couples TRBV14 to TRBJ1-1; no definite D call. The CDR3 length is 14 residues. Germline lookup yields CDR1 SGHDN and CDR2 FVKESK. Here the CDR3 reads CASSQQTRNTEASF. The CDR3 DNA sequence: TGTGCCAGCAGCCAACAAACCCGGAACACTGAAGCTTCCTTT.

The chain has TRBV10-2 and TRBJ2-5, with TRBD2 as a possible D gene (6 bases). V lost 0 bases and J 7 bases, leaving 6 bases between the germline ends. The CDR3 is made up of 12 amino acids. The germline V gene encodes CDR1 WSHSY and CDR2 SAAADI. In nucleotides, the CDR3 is TGCGCCAGCAGTGAGTCGGAGGGGACCCAGTACTTC. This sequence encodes CASSESEGTQYF.

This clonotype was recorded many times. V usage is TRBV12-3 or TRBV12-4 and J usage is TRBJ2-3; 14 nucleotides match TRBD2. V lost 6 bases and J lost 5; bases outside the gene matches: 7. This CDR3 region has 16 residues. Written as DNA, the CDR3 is TGTGCCAGCAGAAAAGGACTAGCGGGAGGTCAAGATACGCAGTATTTT. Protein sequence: CASRKGLAGGQDTQYF.

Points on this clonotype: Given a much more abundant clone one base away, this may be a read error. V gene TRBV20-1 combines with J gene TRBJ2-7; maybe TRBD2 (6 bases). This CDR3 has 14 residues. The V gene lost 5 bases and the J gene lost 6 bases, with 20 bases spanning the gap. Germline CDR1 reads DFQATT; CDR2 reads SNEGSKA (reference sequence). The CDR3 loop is CSASRVAGLSEQYF. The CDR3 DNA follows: TGCAGTGCTTCCAGGGTGGCGGGGTTATCCGAGCAGTACTTC.

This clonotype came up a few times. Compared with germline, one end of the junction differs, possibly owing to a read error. The CDR3, as DNA: TGTGCCAGCAGCTTCCAAGAGACCCCGTACTTC. Translation gives CASSFQETPYF. The V gene is TRBV11-2, the J gene TRBJ2-5; D unresolved. In germline, CDR1 is SGHAT, CDR2 FQNNGV. The CDR3 is 11 amino acids.

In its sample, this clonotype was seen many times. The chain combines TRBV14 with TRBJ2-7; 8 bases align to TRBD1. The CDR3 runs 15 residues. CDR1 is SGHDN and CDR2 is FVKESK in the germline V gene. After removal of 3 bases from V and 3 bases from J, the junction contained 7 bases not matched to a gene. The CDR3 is CASSQTGTGFYEQYF. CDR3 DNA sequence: TGTGCCAGCAGCCAGACCGGGACAGGCTTCTACGAGCAGTACTTC. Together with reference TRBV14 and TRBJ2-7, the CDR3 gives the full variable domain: EAGVTQFPSHSVIEKGQTVTLRCDPISGHDNLYWYRRVMGKEIKFLLHFVKESKQDESGMPNNRFLAERTGGTYSTLKVQPAELEDSGVYFCASSQTGTGFYEQYFGPGTRLTVT.

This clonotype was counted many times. The CDR3 DNA is TGCAGCGTTGACGGGAGGGAATACAATGAGCAGTTCTTC. Its translation is CSVDGREYNEQFF. The chain couples TRBV29-1 to TRBJ2-1; 8 nucleotides align to TRBD2. The length of the CDR3 is 13 residues. Unmatched junction bases numbered 2, after V lost 3 bases and J lost 4 bases. CDR1 is SQVTM and CDR2 is ANQGSEA in the germline V gene.